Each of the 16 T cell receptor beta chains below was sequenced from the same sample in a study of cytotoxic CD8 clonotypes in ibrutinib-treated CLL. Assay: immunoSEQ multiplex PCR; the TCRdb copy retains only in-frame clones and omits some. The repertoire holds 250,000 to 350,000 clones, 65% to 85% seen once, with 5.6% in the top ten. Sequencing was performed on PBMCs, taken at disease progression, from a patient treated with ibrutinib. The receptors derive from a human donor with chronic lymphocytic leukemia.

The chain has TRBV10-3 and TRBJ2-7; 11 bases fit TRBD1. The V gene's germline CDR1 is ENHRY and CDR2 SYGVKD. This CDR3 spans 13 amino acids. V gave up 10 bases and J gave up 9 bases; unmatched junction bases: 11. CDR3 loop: CATTDRGLVGQYF. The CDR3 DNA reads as TGTGCCACAACGGACAGGGGGCTGGTCGGGCAGTACTTC.

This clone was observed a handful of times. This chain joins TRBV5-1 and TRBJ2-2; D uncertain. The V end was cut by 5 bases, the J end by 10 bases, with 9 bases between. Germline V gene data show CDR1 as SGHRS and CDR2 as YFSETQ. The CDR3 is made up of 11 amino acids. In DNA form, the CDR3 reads TGCGCCAGCAGTGCAGGTTTGGAGCTGTTTTTT. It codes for CASSAGLELFF. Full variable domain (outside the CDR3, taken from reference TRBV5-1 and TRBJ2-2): KAGVTQTPRYLIKTRGQQVTLSCSPISGHRSVSWYQQTPGQGLQFLFEYFSETQRNKGNFPGRFSGRQFSNSRSEMNVSTLELGDSALYLCASSAGLELFFGEGSRLTVL.

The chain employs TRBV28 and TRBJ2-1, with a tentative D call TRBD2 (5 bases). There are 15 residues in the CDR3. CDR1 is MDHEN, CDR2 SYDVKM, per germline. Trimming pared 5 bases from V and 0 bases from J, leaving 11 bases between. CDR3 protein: CASSRATSSYNEQFF. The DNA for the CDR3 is TGTGCCAGCAGTAGGGCTACTAGCTCCTACAATGAGCAGTTCTTC.

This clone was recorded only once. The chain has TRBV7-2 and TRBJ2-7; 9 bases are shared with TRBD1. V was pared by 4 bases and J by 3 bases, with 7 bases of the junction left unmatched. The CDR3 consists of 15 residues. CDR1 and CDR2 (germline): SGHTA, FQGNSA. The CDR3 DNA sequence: TGTGCCAGCAGCTGGGCGGGACAGGGCATCTACGAGCAGTACTTC. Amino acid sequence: CASSWAGQGIYEQYF.

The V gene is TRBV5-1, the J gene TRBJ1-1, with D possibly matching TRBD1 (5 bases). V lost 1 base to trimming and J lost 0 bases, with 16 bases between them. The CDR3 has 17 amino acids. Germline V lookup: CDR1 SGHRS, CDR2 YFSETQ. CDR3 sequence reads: CASSLSGGQVMNTEAFF. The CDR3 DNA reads TGCGCCAGCAGCTTGAGTGGAGGACAAGTCATGAACACTGAAGCTTTCTTT. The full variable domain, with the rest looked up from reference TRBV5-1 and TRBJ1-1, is KAGVTQTPRYLIKTRGQQVTLSCSPISGHRSVSWYQQTPGQGLQFLFEYFSETQRNKGNFPGRFSGRQFSNSRSEMNVSTLELGDSALYLCASSLSGGQVMNTEAFFGQGTRLTVV.

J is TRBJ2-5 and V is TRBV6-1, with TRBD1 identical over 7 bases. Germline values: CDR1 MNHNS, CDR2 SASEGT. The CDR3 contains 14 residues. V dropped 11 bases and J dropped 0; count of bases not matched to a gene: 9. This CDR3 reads CAWSDRENQETQYF. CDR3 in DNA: TGTGCCTGGTCTGACAGGGAAAACCAAGAGACCCAGTACTTC.

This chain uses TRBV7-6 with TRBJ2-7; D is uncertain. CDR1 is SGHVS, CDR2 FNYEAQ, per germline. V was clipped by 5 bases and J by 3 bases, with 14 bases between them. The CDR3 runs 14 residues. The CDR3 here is CASSRDRRDYEQYF. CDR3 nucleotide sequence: TGTGCCAGCAGCCGAGACCGACGAGACTACGAGCAGTACTTC.

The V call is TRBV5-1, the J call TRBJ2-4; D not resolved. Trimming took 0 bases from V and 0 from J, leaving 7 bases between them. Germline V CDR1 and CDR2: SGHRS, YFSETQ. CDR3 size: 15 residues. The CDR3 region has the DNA TGCGCCAGCAGCTTGGATATGGGAGCCAAAAACATTCAGTACTTC. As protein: CASSLDMGAKNIQYF.

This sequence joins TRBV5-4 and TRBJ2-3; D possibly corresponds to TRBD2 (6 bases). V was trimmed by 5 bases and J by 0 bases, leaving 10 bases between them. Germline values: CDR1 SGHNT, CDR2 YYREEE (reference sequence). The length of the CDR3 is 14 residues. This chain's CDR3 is CASRLAASTDTQYF. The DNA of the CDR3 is TGTGCCAGCAGACTAGCAGCTAGCACAGATACGCAGTATTTT. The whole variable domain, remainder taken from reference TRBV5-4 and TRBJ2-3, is ETGVTQSPTHLIKTRGQQVTLRCSSQSGHNTVSWYQQALGQGPQFIFQYYREEENGRGNFPPRFSGLQFPNYSSELNVNALELDDSALYLCASRLAASTDTQYFGPGTRLTVL.

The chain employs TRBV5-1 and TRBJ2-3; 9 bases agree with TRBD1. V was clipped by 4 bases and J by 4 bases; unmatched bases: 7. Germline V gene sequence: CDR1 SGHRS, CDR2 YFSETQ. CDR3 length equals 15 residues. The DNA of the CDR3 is TGCGCCAGCAGCCTCCGGGACAGGGCTCCAGATACGCAGTATTTT. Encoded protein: CASSLRDRAPDTQYF.

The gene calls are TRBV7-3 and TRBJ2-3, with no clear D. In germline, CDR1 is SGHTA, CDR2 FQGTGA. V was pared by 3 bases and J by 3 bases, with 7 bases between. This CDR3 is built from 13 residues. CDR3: CASSFARTDTQYF. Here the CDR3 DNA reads TGTGCCAGCAGCTTCGCTAGAACAGATACGCAGTATTTT.

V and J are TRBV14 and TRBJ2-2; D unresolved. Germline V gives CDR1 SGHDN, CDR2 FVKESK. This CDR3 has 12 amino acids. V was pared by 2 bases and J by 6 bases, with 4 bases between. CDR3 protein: CASSQFSGELFF. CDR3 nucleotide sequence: TGTGCCAGCAGCCAATTCTCCGGGGAGCTGTTTTTT.

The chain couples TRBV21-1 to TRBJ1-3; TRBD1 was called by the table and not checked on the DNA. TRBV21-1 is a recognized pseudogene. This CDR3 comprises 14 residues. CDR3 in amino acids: CAPNKGIPGNTIYF. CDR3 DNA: TGTGCCCCAAATAAGGGGATCCCTGGAAACACCATATATTTT.

The chain's CDR3 is CASSYSRGGRDYGYTF. CDR3 in DNA: TGTGCCAGCAGTTACTCGAGAGGCGGTAGGGACTATGGCTACACCTTC. The chain carries TRBV6-5 and TRBJ1-2; D not resolved. Trimming pared 0 bases from V and 3 bases from J, leaving 14 bases between. The CDR3 length is 16 residues. Germline CDR1 is MNHEY and CDR2 is SVGAGI.

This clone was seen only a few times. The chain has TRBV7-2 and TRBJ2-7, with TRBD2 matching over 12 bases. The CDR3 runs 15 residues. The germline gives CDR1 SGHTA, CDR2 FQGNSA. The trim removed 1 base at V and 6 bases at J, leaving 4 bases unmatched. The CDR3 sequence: CASSLGLAGVSEQYF. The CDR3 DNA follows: TGTGCCAGCAGCTTAGGACTAGCGGGAGTTTCCGAGCAGTACTTC.

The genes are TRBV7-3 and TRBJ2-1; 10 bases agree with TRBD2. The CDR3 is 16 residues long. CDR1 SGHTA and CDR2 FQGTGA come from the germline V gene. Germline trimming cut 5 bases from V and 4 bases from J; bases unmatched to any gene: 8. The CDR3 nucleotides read TGTGCCAGCAGCCCCCGCCAACTAGCGGGGTACAATGAGCAGTTCTTC. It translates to CASSPRQLAGYNEQFF.